This TCR beta chain was identified in a study of shared clonotypes between healthy human individuals. About the research overall: Researchers assigned three CD4 naive, three CD4 memory, two CD8 naive and one CD8 memory plate to each donor.

This CDR3 contains 11 residues. Germline V gene lookup returns CDR1 SGHTA and CDR2 FQGNSA. Trimming shortened V by 5 bases and J by 5 bases, and 5 bases separated the two germline ends. General study points: Clonotypes shared by all four sorted-subset donors had higher generation probabilities than non-shared clonotypes. Sampling covered nothing but blood. Tissue TCR repertoires likely differ from those found in blood.

Comments on this clone: Its antigen remains unknown. The identical CDR3 is also encoded by other nucleotide sequences in the sample.

Assay: immunoSEQ multiplex PCR; the TCRdb copy retains only in-frame clones and omits some. The sample holds about 2 million clones, roughly 94% seen once. Only Caucasian adults living in Nashville, Tennessee made up the donor group. The sample comprised naive CD4+ T cells sorted from blood. Noted subset: CD45RA+ positively selected. This clonotype was obtained from a man aged 18 to 29 in good health. The chain couples TRBV7-2 to TRBJ2-3; D remains ambiguous. CDR3 in DNA: TGTGCCAGCAGCCCACGAGATACGCAGTATTTT. It translates to CASSPRDTQYF.